Shown below are 3 T cell receptor beta chains from a single sample sequenced in a study of blood T cell repertoires in COVID-19. Produced via immunoSEQ multiplex PCR; TCRdb's table is partial and in-frame only. The sample holds 130,000 or so clones, about 86% seen once. Material: PBMCs or T cells enriched from blood (not recorded which). These receptors originate from a man in his forties or fifties with acute COVID-19.

This chain uses TRBV13 with TRBJ2-1; the D is unclear. CDR3 length: 15 residues. Trimming pared 3 bases from V and 0 bases from J, leaving 9 bases between. The V gene's germline CDR1 is PRHDT and CDR2 FYEKMQ (reference sequence). For the CDR3, the DNA is TGTGCCAGCAGCTTTAGCCTCGACTCCTACAATGAGCAGTTCTTC. Its translation: CASSFSLDSYNEQFF.

V gene TRBV18 combines with J gene TRBJ2-7; maybe TRBD1 (5 bases). V shed 0 bases and J shed 3 bases, with 12 bases lying between them. Germline CDR1 and CDR2: KGHSH and LQKENI. The CDR3 has 15 amino acids. The CDR3 loop reads CASSPPNPGNYEQYF. The CDR3, as DNA: TGTGCCAGCTCACCACCCAATCCAGGGAACTACGAGCAGTACTTC. The full variable domain, its missing parts supplied by reference TRBV18 and TRBJ2-7, is NAGVMQNPRHLVRRRGQEARLRCSPMKGHSHVYWYRQLPEEGLKFMVYLQKENIIDESGMPKERFSAEFPKEGPSILRIQQVVRGDSAAYFCASSPPNPGNYEQYFGPGTRLTVT.

The sample holds one count of this clone. The chain employs TRBV3-1 (or the pseudogene TRBV3-2) and TRBJ1-3, with D possibly matching TRBD1 (5 bases). The germline V gene encodes CDR1 LGHDT and CDR2 YNNKEL (reference sequence). V lost 6 bases and J 1 base, leaving 16 bases between the germline ends. The CDR3 is 16 amino acids. CDR3 nucleotides: TGTGCCAGCAGGCTGGGGACGGGGACTTCTGGAAACACCATATATTTT. Its translation is CASRLGTGTSGNTIYF.